Presented here are 7 T cell receptor beta chains from one specimen sequenced in a study of follicular helper T cells after annual influenza vaccination (dated by TCRdb to between 2016 and 2019). Per the publication, the time point label means: 2014-2015 season, 7 days after vaccination. Library generation was performed with the immunoSEQ multiplex PCR assay. Imported from immuneACCESS, the table was reduced by TCRdb to in-frame sequences with V and J called. These copies leave out some clones; in studies compared against another copy, an unresolved V gene accounts for under half, and the cause of the remainder is not known. Within this sample are 10,000 or so clones, with around 86% of them counted one time only. The top ten clonotypes cover over 0.65% of the sample. Sequenced here: CXCR5- memory CD4+ T cells sorted from blood, sampled 7 days after influenza vaccination. The meaning of the sample's cell subset or site label: CXCR5- memory CD4 T cells. The receptor source for this set is an adult who received the influenza vaccine.

J is TRBJ2-7 and V is TRBV5-6, with a possible D match to TRBD1 (7 bases). The V gene's germline CDR1 is SGHDT and CDR2 YYEEEE. Trimming took 5 bases from V and 7 from J, leaving 16 bases between them. The CDR3 totals 13 residues. This chain's CDR3 is CASRLEGAGEQYF. The DNA for the CDR3 is TGTGCCAGCAGACTGGAGGGGGCGGGGGAGCAGTACTTC.

This chain connects TRBV11-3 to TRBJ2-1; 7 bases align to TRBD2. The CDR3 runs 18 residues. The V and J ends lost 2 bases and 8 bases, in that order; junction bases with no gene match: 18. Germline V CDR1 and CDR2: SGHNT, YENEEA. The CDR3 DNA reads TGTGCCAGCAGCTTAACGTTTGGGGGGGGTAGGGCCTCCGATGAGCAGTTCTTC. Translation gives CASSLTFGGGRASDEQFF.

The rearrangement uses TRBV9 and TRBJ2-3; D may be TRBD1 (6 bases). The germline CDR1 and CDR2 sequences are SGDLS and YYNGEE. The length of the CDR3 is 14 residues. The V end lost 2 bases, the J end lost 4 bases, and 11 bases lay between the germline ends. CDR3 sequence reads: CASSVAPGADTQYF. In DNA, the CDR3 is TGTGCCAGCAGCGTGGCCCCAGGGGCAGATACGCAGTATTTT.

The chain joins TRBV5-6 to TRBJ2-1; D is perhaps TRBD1 (6 bases). Trimming stripped 1 base from V and 1 base from J, with 12 bases between. Germline lookup yields CDR1 SGHDT and CDR2 YYEEEE. The CDR3 extends over 16 amino acids. The CDR3 is CASSLTGLKSYNEQFF. Here the CDR3 DNA reads TGTGCCAGCAGCTTGACAGGGCTAAAATCCTACAATGAGCAGTTCTTC.

This clone was seen only a few times. The CDR3 DNA is TGTGCCAGCAGCACCGACAGGGGGCATCAGCCCCAGCATTTT. It codes for CASSTDRGHQPQHF. The chain joins TRBV7-2 to TRBJ1-5; TRBD1 aligns across 10 bases. Germline V gene lookup returns CDR1 SGHTA and CDR2 FQGNSA. The CDR3 consists of 14 residues. Germline trimming cut 5 bases from V and 5 bases from J; bases unmatched to any gene: 3. Supplemented by reference TRBV7-2 and TRBJ1-5, the full variable domain reads GAGVSQSPSNKVTEKGKDVELRCDPISGHTALYWYRQSLGQGLEFLIYFQGNSAPDKSGLPSDRFSAERTGGSVSTLTIQRTQQEDSAVYLCASSTDRGHQPQHFGDGTRLSIL.

The rearrangement joins TRBV28 to TRBJ2-7, with 9 bases fitting TRBD2. Per germline, CDR1 MDHEN and CDR2 SYDVKM. The CDR3 has 17 residues. Trimming cost V 4 bases and J 6 bases; bases outside gene matches: 16. In nucleotides, the CDR3 is TGTGCCAGCAGTTCCCTAGCGGGGAGGCCCTCGAAGGGCGAGCAGTACTTC. As protein: CASSSLAGRPSKGEQYF.

The chain employs TRBV28 and TRBJ2-5, with 11 positions matching TRBD2. Losses at the gene ends were 4 bases for V and 6 bases for J; bases not matched to a gene: 13. The CDR3 totals 17 residues. CDR1 is MDHEN and CDR2 is SYDVKM in the germline V gene. CDR3 region: CASSSIAGGQSEKTQYF. CDR3 nucleotide sequence: TGTGCCAGCAGTTCTATAGCGGGAGGGCAGAGCGAAAAGACCCAGTACTTC.